Detailed here is one T cell receptor (beta chain). The germline gives CDR1 LGHDT, CDR2 YNNKEL (reference sequence). The CDR3 is 16 residues long. Trimming left V 2 bases short and J 2 bases short, with 15 bases between. How the authors handled the data: Reference gene primer amplification yielded estimated nucleated cell counts. The assay was immunoSEQ multiplex PCR, and TCRdb's table has in-frame clones only and misses some. That table gives V, J and clone size, and the DNA gave D and trimming. This table holds fewer than 25,000 clones, approximately 90% found once. The entry originates in a study of blood T cell repertoires in COVID-19. Study-level background: Samples taken during acute and convalescent COVID-19 were collected in the United States, Italy and Spain. PBMCs, B-cell-depleted T cells, or T cells provided the cDNA or gDNA that made up the material.

The chain joins TRBV3-1 (or the pseudogene TRBV3-2) to TRBJ1-2; a weak D match, TRBD1 (6 bases). The sequencing sample was made of peripheral blood. The sequence was collected from a woman aged 55 to 70 with active COVID-19. CDR3 DNA: TGTGCCAGCAGCCAAACCTGGGGTCAGGGGAACTATGGCTACACCTTC. As protein: CASSQTWGQGNYGYTF.